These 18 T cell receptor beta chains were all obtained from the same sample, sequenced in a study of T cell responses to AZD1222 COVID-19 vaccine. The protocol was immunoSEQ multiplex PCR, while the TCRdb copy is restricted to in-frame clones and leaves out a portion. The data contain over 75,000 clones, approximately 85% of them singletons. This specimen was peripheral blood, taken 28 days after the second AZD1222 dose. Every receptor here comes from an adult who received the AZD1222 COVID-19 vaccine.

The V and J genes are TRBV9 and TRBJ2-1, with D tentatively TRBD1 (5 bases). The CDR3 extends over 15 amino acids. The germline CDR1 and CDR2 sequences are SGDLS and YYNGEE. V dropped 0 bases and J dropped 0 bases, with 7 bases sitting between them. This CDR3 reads CASSVGGGSYNEQFF. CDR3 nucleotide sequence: TGTGCCAGCAGCGTAGGGGGCGGCTCCTACAATGAGCAGTTCTTC.

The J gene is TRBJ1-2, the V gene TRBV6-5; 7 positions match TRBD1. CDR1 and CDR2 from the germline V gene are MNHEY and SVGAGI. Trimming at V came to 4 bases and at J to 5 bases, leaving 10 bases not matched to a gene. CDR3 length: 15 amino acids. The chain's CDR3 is CASSSYRGGRYGYTF. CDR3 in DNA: TGTGCCAGCAGTTCGTACAGGGGAGGGAGATATGGCTACACCTTC.

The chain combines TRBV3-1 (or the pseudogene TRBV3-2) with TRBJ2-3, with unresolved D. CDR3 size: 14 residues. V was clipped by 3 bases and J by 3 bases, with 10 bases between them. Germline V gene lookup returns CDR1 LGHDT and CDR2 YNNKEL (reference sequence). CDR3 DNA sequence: TGTGCCAGCAGCCACCTGGAGTCGACAGATACGCAGTATTTT. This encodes CASSHLESTDTQYF.

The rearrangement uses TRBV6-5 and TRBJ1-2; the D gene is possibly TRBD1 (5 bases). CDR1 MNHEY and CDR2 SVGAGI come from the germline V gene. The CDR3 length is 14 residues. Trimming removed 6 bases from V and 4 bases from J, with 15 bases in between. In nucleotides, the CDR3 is TGTGCCAGCAGCCCCCCCGGACACCCCTATGGCTACACCTTC. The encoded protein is CASSPPGHPYGYTF.

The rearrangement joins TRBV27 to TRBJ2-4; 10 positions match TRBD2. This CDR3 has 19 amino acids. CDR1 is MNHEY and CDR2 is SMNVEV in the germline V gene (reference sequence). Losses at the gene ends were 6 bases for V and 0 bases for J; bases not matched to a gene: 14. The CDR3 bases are TGTGCCAGCAGCCGACTAGCGGGCACATACGGCGGAGCCAAAAACATTCAGTACTTC. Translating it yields CASSRLAGTYGGAKNIQYF.

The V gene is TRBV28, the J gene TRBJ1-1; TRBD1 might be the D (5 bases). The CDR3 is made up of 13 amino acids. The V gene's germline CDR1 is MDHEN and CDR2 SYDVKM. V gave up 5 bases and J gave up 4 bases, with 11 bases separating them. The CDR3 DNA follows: TGTGCCAGCAGTCCGGCGGGGGTCACTGAAGCTTTCTTT. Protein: CASSPAGVTEAFF.

The CDR3 spells CASSTTGITYNSPLHF. The DNA for the CDR3 is TGTGCCAGTAGTACAACAGGGATCACCTATAATTCACCCCTCCACTTT. The chain uses TRBV19 and TRBJ1-6; D is perhaps TRBD1 (6 bases). The length of the CDR3 is 16 residues. Germline V lookup: CDR1 LNHDA, CDR2 SQIVND (reference sequence). Trimming left V 4 bases short and J 2 bases short, with 12 bases between.

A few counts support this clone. This CDR3 is CASSAGQSYNEQFF. In DNA form, the CDR3 reads TGTGCCAGCAGTGCGGGACAGTCCTACAATGAGCAGTTCTTC. V and J are TRBV2 and TRBJ2-1; 7 nucleotides align to TRBD1. Per germline, CDR1 SNHLY and CDR2 FYNNEI. The CDR3 extends over 14 amino acids. Trimming at V came to 4 bases and at J to 1 base, leaving 1 base not matched to a gene.

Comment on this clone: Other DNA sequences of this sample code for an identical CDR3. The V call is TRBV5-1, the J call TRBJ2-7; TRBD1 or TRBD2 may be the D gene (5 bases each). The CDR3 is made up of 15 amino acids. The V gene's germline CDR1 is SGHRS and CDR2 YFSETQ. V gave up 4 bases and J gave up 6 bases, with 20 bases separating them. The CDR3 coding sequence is TGCGCCAGCAGCAAAACCGGGACCGATTTTGGCGAGCAGTACTTC. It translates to CASSKTGTDFGEQYF.

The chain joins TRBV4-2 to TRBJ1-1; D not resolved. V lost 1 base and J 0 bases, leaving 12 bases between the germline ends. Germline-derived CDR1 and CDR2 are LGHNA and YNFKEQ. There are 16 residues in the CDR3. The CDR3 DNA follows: TGTGCCAGCAGCCAAGGGGAGCAGGCCTTGAACACTGAAGCTTTCTTT. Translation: CASSQGEQALNTEAFF.

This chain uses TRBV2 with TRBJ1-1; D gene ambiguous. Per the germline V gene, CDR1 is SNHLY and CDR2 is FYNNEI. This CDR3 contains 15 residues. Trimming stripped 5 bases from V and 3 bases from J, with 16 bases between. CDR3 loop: CASSSGSFRDTEAFF. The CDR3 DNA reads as TGTGCCAGCAGTTCTGGATCTTTCCGGGACACTGAAGCTTTCTTT.

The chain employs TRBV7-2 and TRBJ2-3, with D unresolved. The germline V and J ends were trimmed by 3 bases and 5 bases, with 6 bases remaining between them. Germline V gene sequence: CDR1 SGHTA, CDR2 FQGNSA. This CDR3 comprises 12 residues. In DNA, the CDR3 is TGTGCCAGCAGCTTCGACGTAGATACGCAGTATTTT. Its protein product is CASSFDVDTQYF.

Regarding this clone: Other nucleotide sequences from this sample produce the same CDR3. CDR3 coding DNA: TGTGCCAGTAGTATCGACAGGGGGAACACTGAAGCTTTCTTT. This encodes CASSIDRGNTEAFF. The chain couples TRBV19 to TRBJ1-1; 8 bases match TRBD1. With 3 bases clipped from V and 1 base from J, the junction kept 1 base outside the gene matches. This CDR3 comprises 14 residues. CDR1 and CDR2 from the germline V gene are LNHDA and SQIVND (reference sequence). Using reference TRBV19 and TRBJ1-1 for the parts outside the CDR3, the full variable domain is DGGITQSPKYLFRKEGQNVTLSCEQNLNHDAMYWYRQDPGQGLRLIYYSQIVNDFQKGDIAEGYSVSREKKESFPLTVTSAQKNPTAFYLCASSIDRGNTEAFFGQGTRLTVV.

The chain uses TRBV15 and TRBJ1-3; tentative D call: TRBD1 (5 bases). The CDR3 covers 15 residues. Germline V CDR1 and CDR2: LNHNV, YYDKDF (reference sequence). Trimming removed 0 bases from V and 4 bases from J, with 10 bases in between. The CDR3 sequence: CATSRDRGSGNTIYF. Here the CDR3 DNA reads TGTGCCACCAGCAGAGATCGGGGCAGCGGAAACACCATATATTTT.

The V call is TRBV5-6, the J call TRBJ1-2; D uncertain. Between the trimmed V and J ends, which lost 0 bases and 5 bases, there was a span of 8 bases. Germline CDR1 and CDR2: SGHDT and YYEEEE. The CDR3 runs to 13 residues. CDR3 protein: CASSLGRGYGYTF. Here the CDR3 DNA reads TGTGCCAGCAGCTTGGGCAGAGGATATGGCTACACCTTC. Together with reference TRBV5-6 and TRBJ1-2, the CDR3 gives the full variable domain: DAGVTQSPTHLIKTRGQQVTLRCSPKSGHDTVSWYQQALGQGPQFIFQYYEEEERQRGNFPDRFSGHQFPNYSSELNVNALLLGDSALYLCASSLGRGYGYTFGSGTRLTVV.

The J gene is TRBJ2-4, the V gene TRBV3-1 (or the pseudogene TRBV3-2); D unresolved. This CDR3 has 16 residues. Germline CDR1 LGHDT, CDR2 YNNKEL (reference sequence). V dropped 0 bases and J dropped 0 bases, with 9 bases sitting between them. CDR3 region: CASSQDTRLAKNIQYF. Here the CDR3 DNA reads TGTGCCAGCAGCCAAGATACCCGGTTAGCCAAAAACATTCAGTACTTC.

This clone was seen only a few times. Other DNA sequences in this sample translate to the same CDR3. Written as DNA, the CDR3 is TGTGCCAGCAGTTTATCTATTTTACACGACAGGGACCCCTCTCTCTCCTACGAGCAGTACTTC. It encodes CASSLSILHDRDPSLSYEQYF. J is TRBJ2-7 and V is TRBV27, with 7 bases that match TRBD1. Germline CDR1 and CDR2: MNHEY and SMNVEV (reference sequence). With V trimmed by 0 bases and J by 0 bases, 20 bases remained unmatched. The length of the CDR3 is 21 residues.

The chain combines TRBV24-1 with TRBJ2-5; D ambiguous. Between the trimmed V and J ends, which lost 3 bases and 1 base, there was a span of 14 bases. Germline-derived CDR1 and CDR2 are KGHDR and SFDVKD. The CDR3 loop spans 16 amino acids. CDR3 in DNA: TGTGCCACCAGTGATCCCAAGGGCTATCCCCAAGAGACCCAGTACTTC. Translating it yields CATSDPKGYPQETQYF.